This T cell receptor beta chain was captured by sequencing in a study of human thymus T cells. Study findings and constraints: Related reports documented highly overlapping thymic repertoires among unrelated individuals. Use of V and J genes seemed skewed within the thymic and blood repertoires.

Generated by immunoSEQ multiplex PCR, the TCRdb table keeps only in-frame clones and is missing some. Here the sample spans some 120,000 clones, around 94% being singletons. Regarding this clone: The antigen is not known.

The study used thymus tissue resected during corrective heart surgery. Having corrective surgery for congenital heart defects, healthy Finnish infants were the ones who donated. Germline V gene lookup returns CDR1 GTSNPN and CDR2 SVGIG (reference sequence). The CDR3 has 13 amino acids. V gave up 8 bases and J gave up 3 bases; unmatched junction bases: 7. The specimen sequenced was thymus tissue. The TCR sequence derives from a boy in the first two years of life with a congenital heart defect but otherwise immunologically healthy. This rearrangement joins TRBV30 to TRBJ2-3, with TRBD2 matching 8 bases. Here the CDR3 DNA reads TGTGCCGGACGGGGGGGCCCGACAGATACGCAGTATTTT. Residues: CAGRGGPTDTQYF.